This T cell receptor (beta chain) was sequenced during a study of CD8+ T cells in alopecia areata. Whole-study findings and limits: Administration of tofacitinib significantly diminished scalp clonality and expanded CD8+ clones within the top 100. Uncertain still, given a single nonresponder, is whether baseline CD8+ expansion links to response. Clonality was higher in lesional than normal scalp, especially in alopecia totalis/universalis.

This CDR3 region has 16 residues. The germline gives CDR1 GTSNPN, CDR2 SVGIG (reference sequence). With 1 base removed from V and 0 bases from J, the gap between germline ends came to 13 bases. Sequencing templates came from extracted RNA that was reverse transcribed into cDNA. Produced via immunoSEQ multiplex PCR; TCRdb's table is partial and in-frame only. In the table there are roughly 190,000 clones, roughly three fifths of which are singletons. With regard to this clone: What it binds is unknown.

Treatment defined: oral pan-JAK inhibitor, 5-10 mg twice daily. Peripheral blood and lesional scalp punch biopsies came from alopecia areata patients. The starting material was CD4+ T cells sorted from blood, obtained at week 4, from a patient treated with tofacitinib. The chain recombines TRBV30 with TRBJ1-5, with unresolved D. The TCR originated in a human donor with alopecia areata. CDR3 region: CAWSGPGVGSNQPQHF. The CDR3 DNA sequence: TGTGCCTGGAGTGGTCCCGGAGTAGGTAGCAATCAGCCCCAGCATTTT.